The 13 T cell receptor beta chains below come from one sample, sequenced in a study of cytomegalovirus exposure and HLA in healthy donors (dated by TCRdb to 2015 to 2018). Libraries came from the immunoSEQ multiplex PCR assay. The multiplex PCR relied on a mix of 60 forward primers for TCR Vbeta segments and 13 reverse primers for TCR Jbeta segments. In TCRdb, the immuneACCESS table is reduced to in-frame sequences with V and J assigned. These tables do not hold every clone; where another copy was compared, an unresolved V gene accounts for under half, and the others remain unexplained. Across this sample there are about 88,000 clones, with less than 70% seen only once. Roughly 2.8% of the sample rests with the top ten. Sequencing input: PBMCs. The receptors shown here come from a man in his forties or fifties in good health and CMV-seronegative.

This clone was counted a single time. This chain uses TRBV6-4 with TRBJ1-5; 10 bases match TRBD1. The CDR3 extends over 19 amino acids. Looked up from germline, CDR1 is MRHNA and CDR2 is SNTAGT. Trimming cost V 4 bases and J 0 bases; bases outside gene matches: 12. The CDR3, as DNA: TGTGCCAGCAGTGTCGGAACGGACAGGGGGACTAATAGCAATCAGCCCCAGCATTTT. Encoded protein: CASSVGTDRGTNSNQPQHF.

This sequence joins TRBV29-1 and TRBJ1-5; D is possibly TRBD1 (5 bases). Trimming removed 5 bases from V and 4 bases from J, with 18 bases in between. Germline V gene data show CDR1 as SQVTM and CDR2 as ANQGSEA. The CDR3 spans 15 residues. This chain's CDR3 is CSVSEGGAGNQPQHF. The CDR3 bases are TGCAGCGTTTCAGAGGGCGGGGCTGGGAATCAGCCCCAGCATTTT.

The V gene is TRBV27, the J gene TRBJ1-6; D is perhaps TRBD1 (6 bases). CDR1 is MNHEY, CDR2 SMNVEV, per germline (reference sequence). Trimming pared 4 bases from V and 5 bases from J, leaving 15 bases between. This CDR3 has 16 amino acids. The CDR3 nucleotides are TGTGCCAGCAGTTCCCGGCGGGGGCAGGATAATTCACCCCTCCACTTT. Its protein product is CASSSRRGQDNSPLHF.

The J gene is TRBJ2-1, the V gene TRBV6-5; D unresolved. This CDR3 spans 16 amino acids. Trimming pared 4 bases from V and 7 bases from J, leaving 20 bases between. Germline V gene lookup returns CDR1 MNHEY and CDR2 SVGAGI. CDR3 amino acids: CASSCEVLPLENEQFF. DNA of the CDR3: TGTGCCAGCAGTTGCGAAGTGCTCCCGTTGGAGAATGAGCAGTTCTTC.

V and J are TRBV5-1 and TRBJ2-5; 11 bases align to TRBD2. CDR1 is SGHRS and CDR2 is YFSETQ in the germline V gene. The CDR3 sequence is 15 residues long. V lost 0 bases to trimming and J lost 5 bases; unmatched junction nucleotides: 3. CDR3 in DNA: TGCGCCAGCAGCTTGGGACTAGCGGGGTCTGAGACCCAGTACTTC. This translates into CASSLGLAGSETQYF.

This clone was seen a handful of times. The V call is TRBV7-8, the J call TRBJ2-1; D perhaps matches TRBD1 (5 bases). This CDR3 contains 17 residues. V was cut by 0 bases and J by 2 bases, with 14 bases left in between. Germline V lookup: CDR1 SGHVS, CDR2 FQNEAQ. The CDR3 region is CASSLAGARETYNEQFF. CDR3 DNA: TGTGCCAGCAGCTTAGCGGGCGCCAGGGAAACCTACAATGAGCAGTTCTTC.

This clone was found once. The CDR3 bases are TGTGCCAGCAGCTCGAAGGACAGGCCCTCGGGTACGCAGTATTTT. Protein sequence: CASSSKDRPSGTQYF. The chain employs TRBV5-4 and TRBJ2-3; 7 bases are a match to TRBD1. Trimming took 3 bases from V and 8 from J; bases not matched to a gene: 12. The CDR3 spans 15 residues. Looked up from germline, CDR1 is SGHNT and CDR2 is YYREEE (reference sequence).

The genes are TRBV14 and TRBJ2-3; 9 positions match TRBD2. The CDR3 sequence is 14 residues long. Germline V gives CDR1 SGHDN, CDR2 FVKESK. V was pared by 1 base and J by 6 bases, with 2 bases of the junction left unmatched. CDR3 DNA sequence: TGTGCCAGCAGCCAAGTAGCGGGAGATGATACGCAGTATTTT. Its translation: CASSQVAGDDTQYF. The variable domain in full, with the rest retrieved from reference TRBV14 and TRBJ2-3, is EAGVTQFPSHSVIEKGQTVTLRCDPISGHDNLYWYRRVMGKEIKFLLHFVKESKQDESGMPNNRFLAERTGGTYSTLKVQPAELEDSGVYFCASSQVAGDDTQYFGPGTRLTVL.

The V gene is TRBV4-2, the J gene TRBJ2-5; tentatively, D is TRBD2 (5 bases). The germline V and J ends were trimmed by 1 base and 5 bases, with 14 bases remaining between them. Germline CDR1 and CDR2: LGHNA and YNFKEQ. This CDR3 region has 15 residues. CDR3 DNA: TGTGCCAGCAGCCAAGGTAACCGGGGTCGGGAGACCCAGTACTTC. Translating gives CASSQGNRGRETQYF.

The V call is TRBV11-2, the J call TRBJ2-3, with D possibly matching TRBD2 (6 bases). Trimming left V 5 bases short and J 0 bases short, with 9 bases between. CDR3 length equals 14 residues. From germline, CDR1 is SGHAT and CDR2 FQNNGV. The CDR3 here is CASSRLDSTDTQYF. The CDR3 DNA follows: TGTGCCAGCAGCCGACTAGATAGCACAGATACGCAGTATTTT.

CDR3 DNA: TGTGCCTGGAGTTTAACGCTCGACAGTCTTAGCAATCAGCCCCAGCATTTT. Encoded protein: CAWSLTLDSLSNQPQHF. This chain joins TRBV30 and TRBJ1-5; perhaps TRBD1 as D (5 bases). The V end lost 2 bases, the J end lost 0 bases, and 17 bases lay between the germline ends. Germline CDR1 GTSNPN, CDR2 SVGIG (reference sequence). CDR3 size: 17 residues.

CDR3 loop: CASSQDGQGWGRGYTF. The CDR3 DNA is TGCGCCAGCAGCCAAGATGGGCAGGGGTGGGGTAGGGGCTACACCTTC. J is TRBJ1-2 and V is TRBV4-1; TRBD1 is a possible D gene (6 bases). There are 16 residues in the CDR3. Between the trimmed V and J ends, which lost 0 bases and 8 bases, there was a span of 19 bases. Germline assignment: CDR1 MGHRA and CDR2 YSYEKL.

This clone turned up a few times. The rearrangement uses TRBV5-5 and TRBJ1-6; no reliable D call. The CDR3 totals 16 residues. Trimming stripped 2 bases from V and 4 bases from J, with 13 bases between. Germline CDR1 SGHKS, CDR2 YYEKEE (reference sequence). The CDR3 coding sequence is TGTGCCAGCAGCTTAGGACTCCGTTTATATAATTCACCCCTCCACTTT. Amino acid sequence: CASSLGLRLYNSPLHF.